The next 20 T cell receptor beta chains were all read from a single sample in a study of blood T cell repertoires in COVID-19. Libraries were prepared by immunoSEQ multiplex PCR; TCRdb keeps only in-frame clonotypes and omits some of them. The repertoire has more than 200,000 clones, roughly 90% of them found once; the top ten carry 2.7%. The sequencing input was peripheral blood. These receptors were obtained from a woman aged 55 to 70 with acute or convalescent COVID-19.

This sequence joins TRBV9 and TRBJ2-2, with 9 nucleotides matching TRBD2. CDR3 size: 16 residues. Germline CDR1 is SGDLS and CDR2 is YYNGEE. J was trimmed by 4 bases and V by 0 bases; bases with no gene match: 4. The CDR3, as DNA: TGTGCCAGCAGCGTAGTAATTAGCGGGGGCACCGGGGAGCTGTTTTTT. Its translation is CASSVVISGGTGELFF.

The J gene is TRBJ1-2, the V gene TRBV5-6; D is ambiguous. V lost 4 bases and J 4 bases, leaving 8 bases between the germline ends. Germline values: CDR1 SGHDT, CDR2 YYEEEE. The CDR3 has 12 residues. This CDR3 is CASSIRGYGYTF. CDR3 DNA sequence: TGTGCCAGCAGCATTCGAGGCTATGGCTACACCTTC. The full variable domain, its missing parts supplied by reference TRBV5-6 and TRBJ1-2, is DAGVTQSPTHLIKTRGQQVTLRCSPKSGHDTVSWYQQALGQGPQFIFQYYEEEERQRGNFPDRFSGHQFPNYSSELNVNALLLGDSALYLCASSIRGYGYTFGSGTRLTVV.

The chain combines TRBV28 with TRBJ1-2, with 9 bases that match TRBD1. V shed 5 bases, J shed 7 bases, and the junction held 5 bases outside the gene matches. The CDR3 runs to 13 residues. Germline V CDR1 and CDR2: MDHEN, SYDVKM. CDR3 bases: TGTGCCAGCAGTGGGGACAGGGCAACTGGCTACACCTTC. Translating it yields CASSGDRATGYTF.

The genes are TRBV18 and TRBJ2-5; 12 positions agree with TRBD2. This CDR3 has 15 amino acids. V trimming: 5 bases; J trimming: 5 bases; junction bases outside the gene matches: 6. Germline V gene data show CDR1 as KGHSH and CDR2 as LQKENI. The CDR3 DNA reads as TGTGCCAGCTCAAACGGACTAGCGGGGACGGAGACCCAGTACTTC. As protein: CASSNGLAGTETQYF.

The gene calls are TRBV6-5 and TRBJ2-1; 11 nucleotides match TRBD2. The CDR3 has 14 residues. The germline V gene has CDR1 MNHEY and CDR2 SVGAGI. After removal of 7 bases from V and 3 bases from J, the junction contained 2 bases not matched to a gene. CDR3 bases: TGTGCCAGCATGACTAGCGGGGACTACAATGAGCAGTTCTTC. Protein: CASMTSGDYNEQFF.

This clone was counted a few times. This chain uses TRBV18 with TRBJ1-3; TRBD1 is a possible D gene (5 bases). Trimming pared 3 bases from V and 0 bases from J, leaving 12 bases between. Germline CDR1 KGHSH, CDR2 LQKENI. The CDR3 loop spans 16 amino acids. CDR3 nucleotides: TGTGCCAGCTCACCCGCCCCGGGGGGCTCTGGAAACACCATATATTTT. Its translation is CASSPAPGGSGNTIYF.

CDR3: CAISDVAVETGYTF. Written as DNA, the CDR3 is TGTGCCATCAGTGACGTGGCGGTGGAGACTGGCTACACCTTC. The chain carries TRBV10-3 and TRBJ1-2; D remains unclear. The V gene's germline CDR1 is ENHRY and CDR2 SYGVKD. The CDR3 runs 14 residues. V lost 3 bases and J lost 7, with 15 bases in between.

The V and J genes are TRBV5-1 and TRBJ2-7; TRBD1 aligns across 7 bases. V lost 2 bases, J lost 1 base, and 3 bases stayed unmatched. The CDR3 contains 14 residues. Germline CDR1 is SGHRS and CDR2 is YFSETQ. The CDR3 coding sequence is TGCGCCAGCAGCTTACAGGGGAGTTCCTACGAGCAGTACTTC. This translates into CASSLQGSSYEQYF.

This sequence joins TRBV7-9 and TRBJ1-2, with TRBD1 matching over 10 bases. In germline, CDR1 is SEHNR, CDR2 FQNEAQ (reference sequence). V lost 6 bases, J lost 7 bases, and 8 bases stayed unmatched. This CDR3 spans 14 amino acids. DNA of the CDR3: TGTGCCAGCAGACCGACAGGGGGCTCTAGTGGCTACACCTTC. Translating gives CASRPTGGSSGYTF.

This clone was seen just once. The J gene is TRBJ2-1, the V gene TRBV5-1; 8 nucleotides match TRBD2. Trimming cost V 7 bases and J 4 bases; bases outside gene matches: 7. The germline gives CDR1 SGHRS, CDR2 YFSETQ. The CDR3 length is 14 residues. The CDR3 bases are TGCGCCAGCCGAGCGGGGGAAGTATACAATGAGCAGTTCTTC. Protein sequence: CASRAGEVYNEQFF.

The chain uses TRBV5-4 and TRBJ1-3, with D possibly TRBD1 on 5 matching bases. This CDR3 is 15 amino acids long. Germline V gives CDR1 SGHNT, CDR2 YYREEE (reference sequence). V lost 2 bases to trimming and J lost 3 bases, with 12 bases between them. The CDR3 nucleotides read TGTGCCAGCAGCTTTGGAGGGGTGGGTGGAAACACCATATATTTT. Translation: CASSFGGVGGNTIYF. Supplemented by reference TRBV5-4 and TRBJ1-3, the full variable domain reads ETGVTQSPTHLIKTRGQQVTLRCSSQSGHNTVSWYQQALGQGPQFIFQYYREEENGRGNFPPRFSGLQFPNYSSELNVNALELDDSALYLCASSFGGVGGNTIYFGEGSWLTVV.

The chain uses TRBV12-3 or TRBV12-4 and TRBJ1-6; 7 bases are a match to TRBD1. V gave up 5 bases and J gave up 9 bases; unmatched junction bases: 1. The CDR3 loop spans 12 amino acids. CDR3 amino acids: CASSDRASPLHF. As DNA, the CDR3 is TGTGCCAGCAGTGACAGGGCTTCACCCCTCCACTTT.

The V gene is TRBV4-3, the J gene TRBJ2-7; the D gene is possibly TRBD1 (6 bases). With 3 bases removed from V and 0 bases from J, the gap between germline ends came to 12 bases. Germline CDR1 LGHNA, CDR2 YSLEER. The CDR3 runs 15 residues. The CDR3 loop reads CASSHYRDNSYEQYF. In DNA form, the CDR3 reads TGCGCCAGCAGCCATTACCGGGACAACTCCTACGAGCAGTACTTC.

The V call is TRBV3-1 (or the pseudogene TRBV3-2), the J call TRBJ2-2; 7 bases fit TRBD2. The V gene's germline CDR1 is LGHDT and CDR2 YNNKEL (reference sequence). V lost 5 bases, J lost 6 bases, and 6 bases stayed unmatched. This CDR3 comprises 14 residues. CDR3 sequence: CASSVVAGAGELFF. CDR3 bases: TGTGCCAGCAGCGTTGTAGCGGGCGCCGGGGAGCTGTTTTTT.

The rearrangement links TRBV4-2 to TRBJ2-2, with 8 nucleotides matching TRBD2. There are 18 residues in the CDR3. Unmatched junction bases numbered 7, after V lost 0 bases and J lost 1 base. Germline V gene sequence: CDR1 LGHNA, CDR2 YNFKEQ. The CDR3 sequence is CASSQDGFAGGNTGELFF. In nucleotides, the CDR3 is TGTGCCAGCAGCCAAGATGGGTTCGCGGGAGGGAACACCGGGGAGCTGTTTTTT.

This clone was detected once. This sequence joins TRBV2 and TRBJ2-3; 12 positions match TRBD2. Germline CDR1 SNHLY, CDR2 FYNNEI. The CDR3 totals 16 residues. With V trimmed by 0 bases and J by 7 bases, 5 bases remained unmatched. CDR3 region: CASSEAGLAGYNTQYF. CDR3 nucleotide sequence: TGTGCCAGCAGTGAAGCCGGACTAGCGGGATATAATACGCAGTATTTT.

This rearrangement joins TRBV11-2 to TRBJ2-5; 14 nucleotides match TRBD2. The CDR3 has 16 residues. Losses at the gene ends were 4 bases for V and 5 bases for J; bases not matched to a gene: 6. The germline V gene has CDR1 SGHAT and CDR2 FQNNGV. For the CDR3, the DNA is TGTGCCAGCAGCTCCCGACTAGCGGGGGGGCAGGAGACCCAGTACTTC. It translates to CASSSRLAGGQETQYF.

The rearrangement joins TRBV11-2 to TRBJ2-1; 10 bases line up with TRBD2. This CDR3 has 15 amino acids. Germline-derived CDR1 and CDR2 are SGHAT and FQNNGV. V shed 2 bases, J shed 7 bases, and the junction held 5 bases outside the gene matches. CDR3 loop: CASSLLAGGRNEQFF. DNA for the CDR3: TGTGCCAGCAGCTTATTAGCGGGAGGTCGGAATGAGCAGTTCTTC.

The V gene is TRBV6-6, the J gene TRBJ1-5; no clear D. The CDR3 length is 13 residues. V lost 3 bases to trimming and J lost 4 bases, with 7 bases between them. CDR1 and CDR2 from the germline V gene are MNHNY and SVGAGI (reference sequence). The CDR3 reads CASSYRENQPQHF. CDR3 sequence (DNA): TGTGCCAGCAGTTATAGAGAGAATCAGCCCCAGCATTTT.

CDR3 coding DNA: TGTGCCAGCAGCGTAGGGACAGGGGGCCACAATGAGCAGTTCTTC. Amino acid sequence: CASSVGTGGHNEQFF. The gene calls are TRBV9 and TRBJ2-1, with 11 bases aligning to TRBD1. CDR1 SGDLS and CDR2 YYNGEE come from the germline V gene. V lost 0 bases and J lost 5; bases outside the gene matches: 1. The CDR3 length is 15 residues.